The source of this T cell receptor (beta chain) is a study of blood T cell repertoires in COVID-19. Whole-study context: Some COVID-19 samples were acute and others convalescent; all came from the United States, Italy and Spain. PBMCs, B-cell-depleted T cells, or T cells provided the cDNA or gDNA that made up the material.

The sample holds one count of this clone. CDR1 and CDR2 (germline): SGDLS, YYNGEE. Losses at the gene ends were 3 bases for V and 4 bases for J; bases not matched to a gene: 5. This CDR3 spans 15 amino acids. Under the authors' procedure: From reference gene primer amplification, estimates of nucleated cell counts were derived. The method was immunoSEQ multiplex PCR; TCRdb's version includes in-frame clones alone and lacks a portion of them. That table furnishes V, J and clone size, whereas the DNA furnished D and trimming. Altogether about 150,000 clones are present, roughly nine tenths being singletons, with the ten largest covering roughly 15%.

The sequence derives from a woman aged 40-49 years with acute or convalescent COVID-19. This rearrangement joins TRBV9 to TRBJ2-7, with TRBD1 matching 12 bases. Specimen: peripheral blood. CDR3 bases: TGTGCCAGCAGCGCCCGGGACAGGGGGCCGTACGAGCAGTACTTC. Translated, it gives CASSARDRGPYEQYF.